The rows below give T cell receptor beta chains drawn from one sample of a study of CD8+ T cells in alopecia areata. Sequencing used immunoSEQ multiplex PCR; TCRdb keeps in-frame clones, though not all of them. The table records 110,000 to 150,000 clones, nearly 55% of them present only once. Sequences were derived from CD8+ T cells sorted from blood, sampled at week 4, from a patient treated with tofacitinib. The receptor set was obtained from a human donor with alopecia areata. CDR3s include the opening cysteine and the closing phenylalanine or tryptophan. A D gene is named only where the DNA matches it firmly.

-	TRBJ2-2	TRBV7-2	CASSEGAGRELFF
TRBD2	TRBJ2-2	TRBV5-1	CASSAPLAGLTGELFF
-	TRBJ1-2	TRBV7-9	CASSPTGDGGYTF
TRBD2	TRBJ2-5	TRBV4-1	CASSQVRTSQQETQYF
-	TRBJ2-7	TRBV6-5	CASSYGGAAYEQYF
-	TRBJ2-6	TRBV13	CASSLAGANVLTF
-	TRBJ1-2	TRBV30	CAWKGRGYTF
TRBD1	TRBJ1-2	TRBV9	CASSVGTGGVNYGYTF
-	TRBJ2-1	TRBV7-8	CASSLGTRSYNEQFF
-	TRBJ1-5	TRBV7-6	CASSLRAGSNQPQHF
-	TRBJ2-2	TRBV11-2	CASSWTANTGELFF
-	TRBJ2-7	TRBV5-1	CASSLSGTGSYEQYF
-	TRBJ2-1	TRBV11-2	CASSLDVAGVAEQFF
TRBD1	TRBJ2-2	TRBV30	CAWVPRDRGDTGELFF
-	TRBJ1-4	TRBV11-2	CASSLNRDMNEKLFF
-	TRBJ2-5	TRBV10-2	CASSEHRVETQYF
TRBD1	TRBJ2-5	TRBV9	CASSGGQGLETQYF
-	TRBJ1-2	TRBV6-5	CASSSTGDYGYTF